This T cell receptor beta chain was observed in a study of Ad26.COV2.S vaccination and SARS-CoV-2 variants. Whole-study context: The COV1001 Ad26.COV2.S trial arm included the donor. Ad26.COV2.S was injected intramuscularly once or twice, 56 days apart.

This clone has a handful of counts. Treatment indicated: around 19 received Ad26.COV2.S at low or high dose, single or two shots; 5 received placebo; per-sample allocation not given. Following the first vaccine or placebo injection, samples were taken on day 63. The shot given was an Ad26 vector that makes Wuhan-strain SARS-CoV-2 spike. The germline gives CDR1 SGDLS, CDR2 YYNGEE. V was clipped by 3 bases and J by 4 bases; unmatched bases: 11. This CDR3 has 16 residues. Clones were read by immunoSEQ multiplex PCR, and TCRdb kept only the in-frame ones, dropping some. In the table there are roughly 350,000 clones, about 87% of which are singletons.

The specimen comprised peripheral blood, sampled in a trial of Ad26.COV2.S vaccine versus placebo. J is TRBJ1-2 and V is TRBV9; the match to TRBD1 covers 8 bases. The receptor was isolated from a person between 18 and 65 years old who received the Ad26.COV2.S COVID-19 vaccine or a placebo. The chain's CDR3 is CASSAVARDRIYGYTF. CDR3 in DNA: TGTGCCAGCAGCGCGGTGGCCCGGGACAGGATCTATGGCTACACCTTC.